This passage covers 18 T cell receptor beta chains from one sample sequenced in a study of beta chain features in type 1 diabetes. Study outcomes and limitations: Type 1 diabetes patients had moderately but significantly shorter TCRB CDR3s in all four CD4+ subsets.

These receptors have no identified antigens. The entirety of the isolated RNA underwent reverse transcription, so expressed TCRB transcripts were sequenced. Libraries were prepared by immunoSEQ multiplex PCR; TCRdb keeps only in-frame clonotypes and omits some of them. The sample lists 300,000 to 350,000 clones; 9.3% were seen once. The sequenced material came from central memory CD4+ T cells from blood. The receptors come from a man younger than 40 with type 1 diabetes.

The chain uses TRBV30 and TRBJ1-5; D call uncertain. From germline, CDR1 is GTSNPN and CDR2 SVGIG (reference sequence). V was trimmed by 1 base and J by 0 bases, leaving 7 bases between them. The CDR3 is 14 amino acids. The CDR3 DNA sequence: TGTGCCTGGAGTGCAGGATATAGCAATCAGCCCCAGCATTTT. Protein product: CAWSAGYSNQPQHF.

In this sample, this clone turned up a few times. The chain is built from TRBV18 and TRBJ1-2; D unresolved. This CDR3 has 12 residues. The ends were cut back, 3 bases at V and 6 bases at J, with 8 bases in the middle. In germline, CDR1 is KGHSH, CDR2 LQKENI. This CDR3 is CASSPDGDGYTF. In DNA form, the CDR3 reads TGTGCCAGCTCACCGGACGGCGATGGCTACACCTTC.

This clone was detected a few times. This same CDR3 is encoded by further DNA sequences in the sample. The chain carries TRBV28 and TRBJ1-5; 9 nucleotides align to TRBD1. Trimming at V came to 3 bases and at J to 4 bases, leaving 1 base not matched to a gene. The CDR3 contains 14 residues. Germline loops: CDR1 MDHEN, CDR2 SYDVKM. The CDR3 sequence is CASSLTGGNQPQHF. For the CDR3, the DNA is TGTGCCAGCAGTTTGACAGGGGGGAATCAGCCCCAGCATTTT.

On this clone itself: The sample holds other DNA sequences that translate to the same CDR3. The V gene is TRBV7-2, the J gene TRBJ1-2, with D unclear. The length of the CDR3 is 14 residues. V lost 1 base and J lost 0, with 6 bases in between. Germline V CDR1 and CDR2: SGHTA, FQGNSA. The CDR3 protein is CASSLGAANYGYTF. The CDR3 DNA sequence: TGTGCCAGCAGCTTAGGGGCAGCTAACTATGGCTACACCTTC.

This chain joins TRBV7-6 and TRBJ1-5; D remains ambiguous. The germline gives CDR1 SGHVS, CDR2 FNYEAQ. The length of the CDR3 is 13 residues. The V end lost 1 base, the J end lost 3 bases, and 4 bases lay between the germline ends. CDR3: CASSLDPNQPQHF. CDR3 nucleotides: TGTGCCAGCAGCTTAGACCCCAATCAGCCCCAGCATTTT.

The V call is TRBV6-5, the J call TRBJ1-1; D is uncertain. Deletions cut 10 bases from V and 3 bases from J, with 18 bases between. This CDR3 comprises 14 residues. Germline CDR1 is MNHEY and CDR2 is SVGAGI. The CDR3 nucleotides read TGTGCCACTTCGGACCGGTATATTCACACTGAAGCTTTCTTT. Amino acid sequence: CATSDRYIHTEAFF.

There are a few counts of this clone. This chain links TRBV18 with TRBJ1-1; D uncertain. The CDR3 loop spans 13 amino acids. Germline lookup yields CDR1 KGHSH and CDR2 LQKENI. Deletions cut 1 base from V and 5 bases from J, with 8 bases between. In nucleotides, the CDR3 is TGTGCCAGCTCACCACGAGAGGGAACTGAAGCTTTCTTT. It specifies CASSPREGTEAFF.

The chain links TRBV6-5 to TRBJ1-1; a possible D gene is TRBD1 (6 bases). CDR3 length: 13 amino acids. The V end was cut by 6 bases, the J end by 0 bases, with 8 bases between. From germline, CDR1 is MNHEY and CDR2 SVGAGI. CDR3 residues: CASRRGLNTEAFF. CDR3 bases: TGTGCCAGCAGACGGGGGCTGAACACTGAAGCTTTCTTT.

On this clone itself: This specimen includes other DNA sequences encoding the same CDR3. This chain links TRBV7-2 with TRBJ1-2; maybe TRBD1 (5 bases). Germline assignment: CDR1 SGHTA and CDR2 FQGNSA. The CDR3 runs 13 residues. The germline V and J ends were trimmed by 2 bases and 5 bases, with 9 bases remaining between them. The CDR3 protein is CASSLPGRYGYTF. The DNA for the CDR3 is TGTGCCAGCAGCTTACCGGGACGGTATGGCTACACCTTC.

This clone was found a few times. This CDR3 is CSVEGSGEKLFF. The CDR3 coding sequence is TGCAGCGTGGAGGGTTCGGGAGAAAAACTGTTTTTT. The V gene is TRBV29-1, the J gene TRBJ1-4; no clear D. The V and J ends lost 6 bases and 8 bases respectively, with 13 bases between them. The germline V gene encodes CDR1 SQVTM and CDR2 ANQGSEA. The CDR3 length is 12 residues.

This clone was observed a handful of times. The V gene is TRBV28, the J gene TRBJ1-2; D is uncertain. Trimming stripped 5 bases from V and 3 bases from J, with 10 bases between. Per germline, CDR1 MDHEN and CDR2 SYDVKM. The CDR3 consists of 13 residues. Here the CDR3 DNA reads TGTGCCAGCAGTCCGCACACCCACTATGGCTACACCTTC. Protein product: CASSPHTHYGYTF.

This clone turned up a few times. The genes are TRBV4-3 and TRBJ2-7; D unresolved. Germline CDR1 reads LGHNA; CDR2 reads YSLEER. This CDR3 is 15 amino acids long. V was pared by 0 bases and J by 2 bases, with 11 bases between. The CDR3 sequence is CASSQEETRAYEQYF. The DNA of the CDR3 is TGCGCCAGCAGCCAAGAAGAGACGCGTGCCTACGAGCAGTACTTC.

The sample holds a few counts of this clone. The chain carries TRBV18 and TRBJ2-5, with 12 bases lining up with TRBD1. Germline assignment: CDR1 KGHSH and CDR2 LQKENI. V lost 3 bases, J lost 5 bases, and 1 base stayed unmatched. The CDR3 length is 14 residues. The CDR3 DNA follows: TGTGCCAGCTCACCCGGGACAGGGGGCGAGACCCAGTACTTC. Translated, it gives CASSPGTGGETQYF.

V and J are TRBV11-2 and TRBJ2-4; no firm D call. Trimming left V 1 base short and J 0 bases short, with 10 bases between. The CDR3 runs to 16 residues. The germline CDR1 and CDR2 sequences are SGHAT and FQNNGV. CDR3 loop: CASSLAFSEAKNIQYF. For the CDR3, the DNA is TGTGCCAGCAGCTTAGCCTTTTCGGAAGCCAAAAACATTCAGTACTTC.

This clone turned up a few times. The rearrangement joins TRBV7-2 to TRBJ2-4, with a tentative D call TRBD1 (5 bases). CDR3 size: 16 residues. Germline loops: CDR1 SGHTA, CDR2 FQGNSA. The V gene lost 8 bases and the J gene lost 1 base, with 18 bases spanning the gap. CDR3 DNA sequence: TGTGCCAGCGGCCTGACGACAGTCGCCGCCAAAAACATTCAGTACTTC. Protein: CASGLTTVAAKNIQYF.

This clone has just a few counts. The chain carries TRBV27 and TRBJ1-1; D unclear. V was shortened by 5 bases and J by 4 bases, with 14 bases between the two germline ends. The germline gives CDR1 MNHEY, CDR2 SMNVEV (reference sequence). CDR3 length equals 14 residues. CDR3 bases: TGTGCCAGCAGTCTCCAACCGGGATCCACTGAAGCTTTCTTT. Encoded protein: CASSLQPGSTEAFF.

This chain uses TRBV7-9 with TRBJ2-5; possibly TRBD1 for D (5 bases). V was clipped by 1 base and J by 4 bases, with 13 bases between them. The CDR3 sequence is 15 residues long. Germline values: CDR1 SEHNR, CDR2 FQNEAQ (reference sequence). The CDR3, as DNA: TGTGCCAGCAGCTTAGGCAGGGTCGATTTAGAGACCCAGTACTTC. As protein: CASSLGRVDLETQYF.

This sequence joins TRBV29-1 and TRBJ2-5, with 12 positions matching TRBD1. V lost 5 bases and J lost 5; bases outside the gene matches: 6. This CDR3 contains 14 residues. Germline-derived CDR1 and CDR2 are SQVTM and ANQGSEA. CDR3 residues: CSVPGQGALETQYF. CDR3 DNA sequence: TGCAGCGTTCCGGGACAGGGGGCTCTGGAGACCCAGTACTTC.